This is a list of T cell receptor beta chains from one sample in a study of cytomegalovirus exposure and HLA in healthy donors. Profiling relied on immunoSEQ multiplex PCR, and the TCRdb table lists in-frame clones only, not all of them. In the table there are roughly 150,000 clones, over 75% of which are singletons. Sample: PBMCs. The receptors come from a man aged 25 to 40 in good health and CMV-seropositive. The CDR3 runs from the conserved cysteine through the conserved F or W. D genes are given only for firm matches. Not every row has a clone size; where given, it reads once, few, many or a size class.

abundance: once; v_gene: TRBV19; d_gene: .; j_gene: TRBJ2-7; CDR3nt: TGTGCCAGTAGCCCGATACCTACAGGGGAGCAGTACTTC; CDR3aa: CASSPIPTGEQYF
abundance: once; v_gene: TRBV19; d_gene: TRBD2; j_gene: TRBJ2-4; CDR3nt: TGTGCCAGTGACACTAGCGGCAAAGCCAAAAACATTCAGTACTTC; CDR3aa: CASDTSGKAKNIQYF
abundance: .; v_gene: TRBV23-1; d_gene: .; j_gene: TRBJ2-1; CDR3nt: TGCGCCAGCAGTCATCTTATGAGCAACTCCTACAATGAGCAGTTCTTC; CDR3aa: CASSHLMSNSYNEQFF
abundance: .; v_gene: TRBV7-2; d_gene: TRBD1; j_gene: TRBJ1-3; CDR3nt: TGTGCCAGCAGCTTAGGCAGGGGGCCTGGAAACACCATATATTTT; CDR3aa: CASSLGRGPGNTIYF
abundance: .; v_gene: TRBV19; d_gene: .; j_gene: TRBJ2-1; CDR3nt: TGTGCCAGTAGTGTCCCAGGGGCCACCTACAATGAGCAGTTCTTC; CDR3aa: CASSVPGATYNEQFF
abundance: few; v_gene: TRBV4-1; d_gene: TRBD2; j_gene: TRBJ2-4; CDR3nt: TGCGCCAGCAGCCAGGGACTAGCGAGGGCTGCCAAAAACATTCAGTACTTC; CDR3aa: CASSQGLARAAKNIQYF
abundance: .; v_gene: TRBV25-1; d_gene: .; j_gene: TRBJ2-1; CDR3nt: TGTGCCAGCAGAGAGACAGGACGAGGGAATGAGCAGTTCTTC; CDR3aa: CASRETGRGNEQFF
abundance: .; v_gene: TRBV29-1; d_gene: .; j_gene: TRBJ1-4; CDR3nt: TGCAGCGTCCTGGACAGCGGTAATGAAAAACTGTTTTTT; CDR3aa: CSVLDSGNEKLFF
abundance: .; v_gene: TRBV11-2; d_gene: TRBD2; j_gene: TRBJ2-1; CDR3nt: TGTGCCAGCAGCTTGGGGGTCGGACTAGCGGCCTACAATGAGCAGTTCTTC; CDR3aa: CASSLGVGLAAYNEQFF
abundance: .; v_gene: TRBV27; d_gene: .; j_gene: TRBJ1-2; CDR3nt: TGTGCCACCAAAGACGGGGGATATACCGCGGAGGGCTACACCTTC; CDR3aa: CATKDGGYTAEGYTF
abundance: .; v_gene: TRBV7-9; d_gene: .; j_gene: TRBJ1-2; CDR3nt: TGTGCCAGCAGCTCCCCAGCGGATGTAGGTAGGCGCTACACCTTC; CDR3aa: CASSSPADVGRRYTF
abundance: .; v_gene: TRBV27; d_gene: TRBD1; j_gene: TRBJ1-1; CDR3nt: TGTGCCAGCAGTCCCCAGGGGGTCGACACTGAAGCTTTCTTT; CDR3aa: CASSPQGVDTEAFF
abundance: .; v_gene: TRBV5-1; d_gene: .; j_gene: TRBJ1-4; CDR3nt: TGCGCCAGCAGCCCAATCCCGGGACATCGCTCAACTAATGAAAAACTGTTTTTT; CDR3aa: CASSPIPGHRSTNEKLFF
abundance: .; v_gene: TRBV29-1; d_gene: .; j_gene: TRBJ1-1; CDR3nt: TGCAGCGTTGAAAAGGGGCAGGACACTGAAGCTTTCTTT; CDR3aa: CSVEKGQDTEAFF
abundance: few; v_gene: TRBV28; d_gene: TRBD1; j_gene: TRBJ1-4; CDR3nt: TGTGCCAGCAGCAATTGGGACAGCGCTACGTACCCTAATGAAAAACTGTTTTTT; CDR3aa: CASSNWDSATYPNEKLFF
abundance: .; v_gene: TRBV28; d_gene: .; j_gene: TRBJ1-2; CDR3nt: TGTGCCAGCAGTTTAACATCGCAATTGGGGGCTTATGGCTACACCTTC; CDR3aa: CASSLTSQLGAYGYTF
abundance: .; v_gene: TRBV28; d_gene: .; j_gene: TRBJ1-1; CDR3nt: TGTGCCAGCAGTTTATTGGTGGGCTCGAACACTGAAGCTTTCTTT; CDR3aa: CASSLLVGSNTEAFF
abundance: .; v_gene: TRBV19; d_gene: TRBD1; j_gene: TRBJ2-7; CDR3nt: TGTGCCAGTAGTCTCACGACAGGGGGCTACGAGCAGTACTTC; CDR3aa: CASSLTTGGYEQYF
abundance: .; v_gene: TRBV5-4; d_gene: .; j_gene: TRBJ2-6; CDR3nt: TGTGCCAGCAGCCTAGGAAGCGGCACTGGGGCCAACGTCCTGACTTTC; CDR3aa: CASSLGSGTGANVLTF
abundance: .; v_gene: TRBV27; d_gene: TRBD2; j_gene: TRBJ2-7; CDR3nt: TGTGCCAGCAGTTTAATGGGACTAAATACCTACGAGCAGTACTTC; CDR3aa: CASSLMGLNTYEQYF
abundance: .; v_gene: TRBV11-2; d_gene: .; j_gene: TRBJ1-2; CDR3nt: TGTGCCAGCAGCTTAGGGGACAAATTTTCTGGCTACACCTTC; CDR3aa: CASSLGDKFSGYTF
abundance: .; v_gene: TRBV29-1; d_gene: TRBD2; j_gene: TRBJ2-3; CDR3nt: TGCAGCGTTGAGTTGAGGCGGGAGAGCGCAGATACGCAGTATTTT; CDR3aa: CSVELRRESADTQYF
abundance: .; v_gene: TRBV18; d_gene: TRBD1; j_gene: TRBJ1-1; CDR3nt: TGTGCCAGCTCACAGGGGGCAGGTATGAACACTGAAGCTTTCTTT; CDR3aa: CASSQGAGMNTEAFF
abundance: .; v_gene: TRBV27; d_gene: .; j_gene: TRBJ2-2; CDR3nt: TGTGCCAGCAGTCGACAAACTACAGGGAGAACCGGGGAGCTGTTTTTT; CDR3aa: CASSRQTTGRTGELFF
abundance: .; v_gene: TRBV2; d_gene: .; j_gene: TRBJ1-2; CDR3nt: TGTGCCAGCAGAGGGACATTCGAAACTGGCTACACCTTC; CDR3aa: CASRGTFETGYTF
abundance: .; v_gene: TRBV11-2; d_gene: .; j_gene: TRBJ2-7; CDR3nt: TGTGCCAGCAGCTTTGGGCAGGGGTATGCCGAGCAGTACTTC; CDR3aa: CASSFGQGYAEQYF
abundance: .; v_gene: TRBV29-1; d_gene: .; j_gene: TRBJ2-3; CDR3nt: TGCAGCGTCCAGGGGCTAGCTAGCACAGATACGCAGTATTTT; CDR3aa: CSVQGLASTDTQYF
abundance: once; v_gene: TRBV30; d_gene: TRBD1; j_gene: TRBJ2-1; CDR3nt: TGTGCCTGGAGTCCCCCCGGGACAGGGCGGAACGAGCAGTTCTTC; CDR3aa: CAWSPPGTGRNEQFF
abundance: .; v_gene: TRBV7-9; d_gene: .; j_gene: TRBJ1-2; CDR3nt: TGTTCCAGCAGCCGGGGTGCCGGGAGGGCGGTTGAGAATGGCTACACCTTC; CDR3aa: CSSSRGAGRAVENGYTF
abundance: once; v_gene: TRBV4-1; d_gene: TRBD2; j_gene: TRBJ2-1; CDR3nt: TGCGCCAGCAGCCCGTGGGGCGGGTCTAGCGGCTACAATGAGCAGTTCTTC; CDR3aa: CASSPWGGSSGYNEQFF
abundance: few; v_gene: TRBV2; d_gene: .; j_gene: TRBJ1-3; CDR3nt: TGTGCCAGCAGTGAAGTCGGCTCTGGAAACACCATATATTTT; CDR3aa: CASSEVGSGNTIYF
abundance: .; v_gene: TRBV7-2; d_gene: TRBD1; j_gene: TRBJ1-1; CDR3nt: TGTGCCAGCAGCAACGGACAGGGGGCCCTTGAAGCTTTCTTT; CDR3aa: CASSNGQGALEAFF
abundance: .; v_gene: TRBV6-5; d_gene: TRBD1; j_gene: TRBJ2-1; CDR3nt: TGTGCCAGCAGAAACAGGGGGAATGAGCAGTTCTTC; CDR3aa: CASRNRGNEQFF
abundance: .; v_gene: TRBV28; d_gene: TRBD1; j_gene: TRBJ1-3; CDR3nt: TGTGCCAGCAGTTCAACAGGGGCTCCCAACGGGGACACCATATATTTT; CDR3aa: CASSSTGAPNGDTIYF
abundance: .; v_gene: TRBV11-2; d_gene: TRBD1; j_gene: TRBJ1-4; CDR3nt: TGTGCCAGCAGCATCCGGGACAGGGAGATTGAAAAACTGTTTTTT; CDR3aa: CASSIRDREIEKLFF
abundance: .; v_gene: TRBV30; d_gene: TRBD1; j_gene: TRBJ2-6; CDR3nt: TGTGCCTGGATGCGGAACAGGGGCAGACCTGGGGCCAACGTCCTGACTTTC; CDR3aa: CAWMRNRGRPGANVLTF
abundance: .; v_gene: TRBV7-9; d_gene: TRBD1; j_gene: TRBJ2-2; CDR3nt: TGTGCCAGCACTGGACAGGTGAACACCGGGGAGCTGTTTTTT; CDR3aa: CASTGQVNTGELFF